A single sample gave rise to the 30 T cell receptor beta chains below, sequenced in a study of blood T cell repertoires in COVID-19. Profiled with immunoSEQ multiplex PCR; TCRdb holds only in-frame clones, not every one. The repertoire holds some 150,000 clones, with roughly three quarters as singletons. The sequencing sample was made of peripheral blood. These receptors all stem from a man aged 50-59 years with active or convalescent COVID-19.

V usage is TRBV10-3 and J usage is TRBJ1-1; tentative D call: TRBD1 (6 bases). Trimming shortened V by 0 bases and J by 1 base, and 9 bases separated the two germline ends. This CDR3 has 15 residues. Looked up from germline, CDR1 is ENHRY and CDR2 is SYGVKD. CDR3 sequence reads: CAISESGTWNTEAFF. CDR3 DNA sequence: TGTGCCATCAGTGAGTCAGGGACATGGAACACTGAAGCTTTCTTT.

The chain couples TRBV30 to TRBJ1-5, with 9 bases fitting TRBD1. The CDR3 is made up of 15 amino acids. The V gene end was trimmed by 1 base and the J gene end by 4 bases; junction bases not matched to a gene: 5. CDR1 and CDR2 (germline): GTSNPN, SVGIG (reference sequence). For the CDR3, the DNA is TGTGCCTGGAGTGGGCCGGGACAGGGTAATCAGCCCCAGCATTTT. Translated: CAWSGPGQGNQPQHF.

This clone has more than one count but fewer than ten. The sample contains more than one DNA sequence encoding this CDR3. The chain is built from TRBV27 and TRBJ2-7; no reliable D call. The CDR3 length is 13 residues. V lost 5 bases and J lost 3, with 11 bases in between. Germline-derived CDR1 and CDR2 are MNHEY and SMNVEV (reference sequence). The CDR3 sequence is CASSNKTGYEQYF. The DNA for the CDR3 is TGTGCCAGCAGTAACAAGACTGGCTACGAGCAGTACTTC.

The J gene is TRBJ2-5, the V gene TRBV11-2; 8 bases fit TRBD1. Losses at the gene ends were 2 bases for V and 2 bases for J; bases not matched to a gene: 4. Germline values: CDR1 SGHAT, CDR2 FQNNGV. CDR3 length: 15 residues. The CDR3 DNA is TGTGCCAGCAGCTTACCGAGGACAGGGCAAGAGACCCAGTACTTC. Amino acids: CASSLPRTGQETQYF.

This chain connects TRBV10-3 to TRBJ2-1; possibly TRBD1 for D (5 bases). The germline gives CDR1 ENHRY, CDR2 SYGVKD. The CDR3 spans 13 residues. With 8 bases removed from V and 7 bases from J, the gap between germline ends came to 15 bases. The CDR3 sequence: CAIATQGWNEQFF. In nucleotides, the CDR3 is TGTGCCATCGCCACGCAGGGTTGGAATGAGCAGTTCTTC.

The chain uses TRBV11-2 and TRBJ1-5; a weak D match, TRBD1 (6 bases). Trimming cost V 5 bases and J 2 bases, with 13 bases left between them. Germline-derived CDR1 and CDR2 are SGHAT and FQNNGV. The CDR3 runs 15 residues. CDR3 protein: CASSVGHAGNQPQHF. The CDR3 DNA is TGTGCCAGCAGCGTGGGACACGCGGGCAATCAGCCCCAGCATTTT.

The rearrangement links TRBV28 to TRBJ1-5; tentative D call: TRBD1 (6 bases). CDR1 and CDR2 from the germline V gene are MDHEN and SYDVKM. V dropped 6 bases and J dropped 0 bases, with 12 bases sitting between them. CDR3 size: 15 residues. As DNA, the CDR3 is TGTGCCAGCAGCCTGAGGGGGGGTAGCAATCAGCCCCAGCATTTT. This sequence encodes CASSLRGGSNQPQHF.

V is TRBV29-1 and J is TRBJ2-1, with 9 nucleotides matching TRBD2. V was pared by 4 bases and J by 1 base, with 8 bases of the junction left unmatched. Germline V lookup: CDR1 SQVTM, CDR2 ANQGSEA. CDR3 length equals 16 residues. The CDR3 protein is CSVASLAGVSYNEQFF. DNA for the CDR3: TGCAGCGTTGCCTCCTTAGCGGGAGTTTCCTACAATGAGCAGTTCTTC.

J is TRBJ1-2 and V is TRBV7-8; D is undetermined. V lost 3 bases and J 5 bases, leaving 10 bases between the germline ends. There are 13 residues in the CDR3. Germline values: CDR1 SGHVS, CDR2 FQNEAQ. CDR3 protein: CASSLGQLYGYTF. CDR3 nucleotides: TGTGCCAGCAGCTTGGGCCAACTTTATGGCTACACCTTC.

CDR3 sequence: CASSTRTGSSYEQYF. CDR3 sequence (DNA): TGTGCCAGCAGCACCCGGACAGGAAGCTCCTACGAGCAGTACTTC. The chain employs TRBV7-8 and TRBJ2-7; 7 nucleotides line up with TRBD1. The CDR3 length is 15 residues. J lost 0 bases, V lost 5 bases, and 7 bases had no gene match. CDR1 and CDR2 (germline): SGHVS, FQNEAQ.

J is TRBJ2-1 and V is TRBV5-1; maybe TRBD1 (6 bases). The V end was cut by 6 bases, the J end by 0 bases, with 13 bases between. The germline V gene has CDR1 SGHRS and CDR2 YFSETQ. CDR3 length: 15 amino acids. CDR3 sequence reads: CASNRVPYSYNEQFF. The CDR3 nucleotides are TGCGCCAGCAACAGGGTACCTTACTCCTACAATGAGCAGTTCTTC.

The V and J genes are TRBV7-2 and TRBJ2-1; the D gene is possibly TRBD1 (5 bases). V was shortened by 5 bases and J by 0 bases, with 11 bases between the two germline ends. The CDR3 has 15 residues. In germline, CDR1 is SGHTA, CDR2 FQGNSA. The CDR3 is CASSPLGDSYNEQFF. For the CDR3, the DNA is TGTGCCAGCAGCCCTCTAGGGGACTCCTACAATGAGCAGTTCTTC.

The chain couples TRBV24-1 to TRBJ2-4; the match to TRBD1 covers 9 bases. Trimming at V came to 6 bases and at J to 7 bases, leaving 15 bases not matched to a gene. The CDR3 has 17 residues. The V gene's germline CDR1 is KGHDR and CDR2 SFDVKD. The CDR3 region is CATSHKTTTGGVNIQYF. DNA for the CDR3: TGTGCCACCAGTCACAAAACCACGACAGGGGGGGTGAACATTCAGTACTTC.

The chain uses TRBV7-3 and TRBJ2-1; the D gene is possibly TRBD2 (5 bases). Trimming shortened V by 6 bases and J by 9 bases, and 15 bases separated the two germline ends. Germline loops: CDR1 SGHTA, CDR2 FQGTGA. The CDR3 has 13 residues. The CDR3: CASSQTGSAEQFF. In DNA form, the CDR3 reads TGTGCCAGCAGTCAAACGGGGTCGGCTGAGCAGTTCTTC. The full variable domain, in which reference TRBV7-3 and TRBJ2-1 provide the parts outside the CDR3, is GAGVSQTPSNKVTEKGKYVELRCDPISGHTALYWYRQSLGQGPEFLIYFQGTGAADDSGLPNDRFFAVRPEGSVSTLKIQRTERGDSAVYLCASSQTGSAEQFFGPGTRLTVL.

The gene calls are TRBV19 and TRBJ2-7; 10 bases align to TRBD1. V trimming: 6 bases; J trimming: 0 bases; junction bases outside the gene matches: 8. CDR1 LNHDA and CDR2 SQIVND come from the germline V gene (reference sequence). There are 16 residues in the CDR3. CDR3 sequence (DNA): TGTGCCAGTAGCGGACAGGGGGGGCCATACTCCTACGAGCAGTACTTC. Encoded protein: CASSGQGGPYSYEQYF.

V gene TRBV7-9 combines with J gene TRBJ2-5; 14 nucleotides align to TRBD2. V lost 3 bases and J lost 4; bases outside the gene matches: 13. This CDR3 contains 19 residues. Per the germline V gene, CDR1 is SEHNR and CDR2 is FQNEAQ (reference sequence). The CDR3 DNA follows: TGTGCCAGCAGCTTCTACGCCGGGACTAGCGGGAGTACTCTAGAGACCCAGTACTTC. Its translation: CASSFYAGTSGSTLETQYF.

J is TRBJ2-3 and V is TRBV19; 9 bases are shared with TRBD1. Trimming at V came to 5 bases and at J to 4 bases, leaving 10 bases not matched to a gene. Germline V gene data show CDR1 as LNHDA and CDR2 as SQIVND (reference sequence). This CDR3 region has 16 residues. The CDR3 DNA reads as TGTGCCAGTAGTGACGACCGGGACAGGGTTGCAGATACGCAGTATTTT. Amino acid sequence: CASSDDRDRVADTQYF.

The rearrangement uses TRBV5-1 and TRBJ2-7; D ambiguous. The V end was cut by 0 bases, the J end by 0 bases, with 7 bases between. Germline CDR1 SGHRS, CDR2 YFSETQ. The CDR3 runs to 14 residues. The CDR3 DNA follows: TGCGCCAGCAGCTTGGACTCCCGCTCCTACGAGCAGTACTTC. The encoded protein is CASSLDSRSYEQYF.

The chain couples TRBV19 to TRBJ1-4; D is ambiguous. The V gene lost 5 bases and the J gene lost 0 bases, with 10 bases spanning the gap. The germline V gene has CDR1 LNHDA and CDR2 SQIVND (reference sequence). The CDR3 is 15 amino acids. CDR3 sequence reads: CASSDRVATNEKLFF. The DNA for the CDR3 is TGTGCCAGTAGTGATCGGGTCGCAACTAATGAAAAACTGTTTTTT. Full variable domain (remainder filled in from reference TRBV19 and TRBJ1-4): DGGITQSPKYLFRKEGQNVTLSCEQNLNHDAMYWYRQDPGQGLRLIYYSQIVNDFQKGDIAEGYSVSREKKESFPLTVTSAQKNPTAFYLCASSDRVATNEKLFFGSGTQLSVL.

V is TRBV7-9 and J is TRBJ1-6; the D is unclear. There are 14 residues in the CDR3. V shed 1 base and J shed 6 bases, with 7 bases lying between them. The V gene's germline CDR1 is SEHNR and CDR2 FQNEAQ (reference sequence). CDR3 protein: CASSLGGGNSPLHF. As DNA, the CDR3 is TGTGCCAGCAGCTTAGGGGGAGGTAATTCACCCCTCCACTTT.

V gene TRBV30 combines with J gene TRBJ1-1; D might be TRBD1 (5 bases). CDR1 and CDR2 from the germline V gene are GTSNPN and SVGIG (reference sequence). The CDR3 covers 15 residues. With 4 bases removed from V and 0 bases from J, the gap between germline ends came to 15 bases. CDR3 nucleotides: TGTGCCTGGATGGCGGGGTTGGGACTGAACACTGAAGCTTTCTTT. Its translation: CAWMAGLGLNTEAFF.

This chain links TRBV19 with TRBJ2-2; 9 bases are a match to TRBD2. The CDR3 covers 19 residues. From germline, CDR1 is LNHDA and CDR2 SQIVND (reference sequence). The trim removed 10 bases at V and 0 bases at J, leaving 18 bases unmatched. CDR3 nucleotide sequence: TGTGCCACCCTCCACCCTGTGGGCGGGAGGGCCCCGAACACCGGGGAGCTGTTTTTT. Encoded protein: CATLHPVGGRAPNTGELFF.

V usage is TRBV9 and J usage is TRBJ2-2; D gene ambiguous. From germline, CDR1 is SGDLS and CDR2 YYNGEE. Trimming took off 4 bases at V and 3 bases at J, with 10 bases between the two ends. The CDR3 has 14 residues. CDR3 nucleotide sequence: TGTGCCAGCAGCCTCCCGGTCGACACCGGGGAGCTGTTTTTT. Protein: CASSLPVDTGELFF.

This chain connects TRBV30 to TRBJ2-2; D may be TRBD1 (6 bases). The V and J ends lost 1 base and 3 bases respectively, with 12 bases between them. Germline loops: CDR1 GTSNPN, CDR2 SVGIG (reference sequence). The CDR3 is 15 residues long. Here the CDR3 reads CAWSGATGHTGELFF. CDR3 coding DNA: TGTGCCTGGAGTGGGGCAACAGGGCACACCGGGGAGCTGTTTTTT.

The chain carries TRBV7-9 and TRBJ2-3, with D perhaps matching TRBD1 (6 bases). Germline V CDR1 and CDR2: SEHNR, FQNEAQ (reference sequence). This CDR3 contains 16 residues. V lost 7 bases and J 2 bases, leaving 19 bases between the germline ends. The CDR3 spells CASTSSGRGYTDTQYF. The DNA of the CDR3 is TGTGCCAGCACCTCCTCGGGCAGGGGATACACAGATACGCAGTATTTT.

The rearrangement joins TRBV10-3 to TRBJ2-5; possible D gene TRBD1, 6 bases. Per the germline V gene, CDR1 is ENHRY and CDR2 is SYGVKD. There are 14 residues in the CDR3. The V end was cut by 3 bases, the J end by 1 base, with 9 bases between. The CDR3 nucleotides read TGTGCCATCAGTGAAGGACAGACCCAAGAGACCCAGTACTTC. Translating gives CAISEGQTQETQYF.

This CDR3 reads CASSGEGPLGADTQYF. DNA of the CDR3: TGTGCCAGCAGCGGGGAAGGCCCGCTCGGGGCAGATACGCAGTATTTT. The rearrangement links TRBV7-6 to TRBJ2-3; tentatively, D is TRBD2 (5 bases). The V gene's germline CDR1 is SGHVS and CDR2 FNYEAQ. CDR3 length equals 16 residues. The V gene lost 5 bases and the J gene lost 4 bases, with 19 bases spanning the gap.

The chain is built from TRBV19 and TRBJ2-5; maybe TRBD2 (6 bases). The CDR3 has 14 amino acids. Germline V gene lookup returns CDR1 LNHDA and CDR2 SQIVND (reference sequence). Trimming took 3 bases from V and 4 from J, leaving 12 bases between them. The CDR3 DNA follows: TGTGCCAGTAGTATTTCACTAGCAGGAGAGACCCAGTACTTC. This sequence encodes CASSISLAGETQYF.

V usage is TRBV5-1 and J usage is TRBJ2-1, with D uncertain. Germline V gene data show CDR1 as SGHRS and CDR2 as YFSETQ. The CDR3 is made up of 13 amino acids. The V and J ends lost 4 bases and 8 bases respectively, with 13 bases between them. CDR3 protein: CASSLSDGYEQFF. The CDR3 nucleotides read TGCGCCAGCAGCCTTTCCGACGGGTATGAGCAGTTCTTC.

The V call is TRBV19, the J call TRBJ1-4, with 9 bases aligning to TRBD1. CDR3 length equals 15 residues. CDR1 is LNHDA and CDR2 is SQIVND in the germline V gene (reference sequence). The ends lost 11 bases at V and 6 bases at J; junction bases unmatched: 13. Here the CDR3 reads CAVGDRARLDEKLFF. DNA for the CDR3: TGTGCCGTCGGGGACAGGGCACGTTTGGATGAAAAACTGTTTTTT. The variable domain in full, with the rest retrieved from reference TRBV19 and TRBJ1-4, is DGGITQSPKYLFRKEGQNVTLSCEQNLNHDAMYWYRQDPGQGLRLIYYSQIVNDFQKGDIAEGYSVSREKKESFPLTVTSAQKNPTAFYLCAVGDRARLDEKLFFGSGTQLSVL.